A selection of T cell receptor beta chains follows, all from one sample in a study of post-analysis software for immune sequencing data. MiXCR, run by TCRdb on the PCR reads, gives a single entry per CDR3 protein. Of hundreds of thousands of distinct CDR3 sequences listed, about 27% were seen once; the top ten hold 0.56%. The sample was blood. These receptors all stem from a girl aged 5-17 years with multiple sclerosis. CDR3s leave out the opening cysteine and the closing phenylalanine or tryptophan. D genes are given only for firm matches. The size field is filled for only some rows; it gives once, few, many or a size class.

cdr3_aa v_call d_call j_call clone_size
ASSGVADGTDTQY TRBV10-1 . TRBJ2-3 .
ASSYSISNIQY TRBV6-2/TRBV6-3 . TRBJ2-4 few
ASSRHATYEQY TRBV7-2 . TRBJ2-7 few
ASSLMRGGSYNEQF TRBV13 TRBD2 TRBJ2-1 few
ASRGGGLAGGANGETQY TRBV12-3/TRBV12-4 TRBD2 TRBJ2-5 few
ASSRWTSGSVPDTQY TRBV28 TRBD2 TRBJ2-3 .
ASSQVPGRGNEQF TRBV14 TRBD2 TRBJ2-1 once
ASSQEPRADYGYT TRBV4-2 . TRBJ1-2 .
SARGPTQY TRBV20-1 . TRBJ2-3 .
SGGTSGGTDTQY TRBV29-1 TRBD2 TRBJ2-3 .
ASSLNSAGGTDTQY TRBV7-2 TRBD2 TRBJ2-3 few
ASSPWVSSYEQY TRBV7-2 . TRBJ2-7 many
ASSLTGTGYNEQF TRBV7-2 TRBD1 TRBJ2-1 .
SAEAAVAGGFSYEQY TRBV20-1 TRBD2 TRBJ2-7 .
SVVKDRALGENIQY TRBV29-1 TRBD1 TRBJ2-4 few
SAGTSGSVTDTQY TRBV20-1 TRBD2 TRBJ2-3 .
ASSSGRQGGGLADTDTQY TRBV12-3/TRBV12-4 TRBD2 TRBJ2-3 few
ASLQGGNQPQH TRBV6-6 . TRBJ1-5 .